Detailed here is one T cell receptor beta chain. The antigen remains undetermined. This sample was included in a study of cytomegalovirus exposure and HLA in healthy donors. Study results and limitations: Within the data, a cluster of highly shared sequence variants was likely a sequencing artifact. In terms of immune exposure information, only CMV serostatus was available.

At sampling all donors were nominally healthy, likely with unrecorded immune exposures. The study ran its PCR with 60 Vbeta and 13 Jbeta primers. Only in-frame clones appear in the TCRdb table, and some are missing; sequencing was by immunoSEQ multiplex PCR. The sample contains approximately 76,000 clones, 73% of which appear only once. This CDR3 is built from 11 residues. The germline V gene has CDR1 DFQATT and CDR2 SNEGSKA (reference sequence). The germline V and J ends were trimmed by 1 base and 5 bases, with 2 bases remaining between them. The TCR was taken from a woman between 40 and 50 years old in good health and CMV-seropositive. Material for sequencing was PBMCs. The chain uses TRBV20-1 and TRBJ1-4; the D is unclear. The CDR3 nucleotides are TGCAGTGCTAGAGTAAATGAAAAACTGTTTTTT. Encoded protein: CSARVNEKLFF.